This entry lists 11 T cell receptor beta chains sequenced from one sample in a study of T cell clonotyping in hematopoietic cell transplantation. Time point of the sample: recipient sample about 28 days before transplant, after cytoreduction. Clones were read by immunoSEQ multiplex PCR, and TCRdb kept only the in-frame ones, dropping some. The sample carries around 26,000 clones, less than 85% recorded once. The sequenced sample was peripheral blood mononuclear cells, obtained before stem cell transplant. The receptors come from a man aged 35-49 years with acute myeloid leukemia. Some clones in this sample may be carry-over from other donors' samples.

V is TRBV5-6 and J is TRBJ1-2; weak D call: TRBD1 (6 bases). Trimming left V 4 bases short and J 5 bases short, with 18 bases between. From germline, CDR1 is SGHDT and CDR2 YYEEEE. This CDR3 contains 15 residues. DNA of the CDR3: TGTGCCAGCAGCGCGCTCGGGGGGGGCAGATATGGCTACACCTTC. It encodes CASSALGGGRYGYTF.

For the CDR3, the DNA is TGTGCCAGCAGTCAGACCCAGGTGGATTACAATGAGCAGTTCTTC. Its translation: CASSQTQVDYNEQFF. V usage is TRBV6-6 and J usage is TRBJ2-1; D is unresolved. The CDR3 is made up of 15 amino acids. V was cut by 5 bases and J by 4 bases, with 15 bases left in between. Looked up from germline, CDR1 is MNHNY and CDR2 is SVGAGI (reference sequence).

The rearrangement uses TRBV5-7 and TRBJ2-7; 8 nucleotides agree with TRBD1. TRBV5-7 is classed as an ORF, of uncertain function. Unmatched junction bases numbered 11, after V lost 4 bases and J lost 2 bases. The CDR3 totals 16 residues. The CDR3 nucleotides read TGTGCCAGCAGCAACGGAGGACAGGGAGGCACCTACGAGCAGTACTTC. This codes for CASSNGGQGGTYEQYF.

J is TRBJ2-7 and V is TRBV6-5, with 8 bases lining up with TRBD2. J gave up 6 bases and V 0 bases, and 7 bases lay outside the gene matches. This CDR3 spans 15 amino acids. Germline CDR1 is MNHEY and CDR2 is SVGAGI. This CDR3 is CASSYSSGMRGEQYF. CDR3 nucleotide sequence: TGTGCCAGCAGTTACTCTAGCGGGATGCGTGGCGAGCAGTACTTC.

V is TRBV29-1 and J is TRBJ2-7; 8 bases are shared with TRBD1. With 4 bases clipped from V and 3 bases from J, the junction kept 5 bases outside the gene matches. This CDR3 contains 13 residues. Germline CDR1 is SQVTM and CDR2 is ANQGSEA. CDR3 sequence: CSVAAGTGYEQYF. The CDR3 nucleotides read TGCAGCGTTGCCGCCGGGACAGGCTACGAGCAGTACTTC.

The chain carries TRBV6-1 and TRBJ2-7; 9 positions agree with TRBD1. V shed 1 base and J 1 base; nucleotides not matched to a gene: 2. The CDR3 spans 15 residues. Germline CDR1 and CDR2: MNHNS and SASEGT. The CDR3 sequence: CASSEVGQGSYEQYF. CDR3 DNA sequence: TGTGCCAGCAGTGAAGTTGGACAGGGGTCCTACGAGCAGTACTTC.

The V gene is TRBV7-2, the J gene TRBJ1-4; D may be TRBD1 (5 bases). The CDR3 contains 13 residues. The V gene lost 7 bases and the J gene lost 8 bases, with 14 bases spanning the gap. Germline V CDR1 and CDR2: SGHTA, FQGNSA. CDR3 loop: CASTASAGEKLFF. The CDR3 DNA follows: TGTGCCAGCACCGCATCTGCAGGGGAAAAACTGTTTTTT.

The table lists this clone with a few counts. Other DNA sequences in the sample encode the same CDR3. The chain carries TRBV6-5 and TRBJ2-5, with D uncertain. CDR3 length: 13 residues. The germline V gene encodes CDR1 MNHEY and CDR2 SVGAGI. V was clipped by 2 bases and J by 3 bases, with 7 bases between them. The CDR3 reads CASSYAPKETQYF. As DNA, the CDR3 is TGTGCCAGCAGTTACGCCCCGAAAGAGACCCAGTACTTC.

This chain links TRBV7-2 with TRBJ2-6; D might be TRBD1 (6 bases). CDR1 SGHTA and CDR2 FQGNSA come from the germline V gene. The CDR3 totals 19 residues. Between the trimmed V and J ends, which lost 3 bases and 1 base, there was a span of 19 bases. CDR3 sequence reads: CASSFRQGPTASGANVLTF. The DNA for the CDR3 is TGTGCCAGCAGCTTCCGTCAGGGGCCCACGGCTTCTGGGGCCAACGTCCTGACTTTC.

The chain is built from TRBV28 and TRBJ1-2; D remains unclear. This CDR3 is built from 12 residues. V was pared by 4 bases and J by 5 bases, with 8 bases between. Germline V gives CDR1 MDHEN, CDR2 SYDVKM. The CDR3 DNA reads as TGTGCCAGCAGTTCGGACCCATATGGCTACACCTTC. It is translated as CASSSDPYGYTF.

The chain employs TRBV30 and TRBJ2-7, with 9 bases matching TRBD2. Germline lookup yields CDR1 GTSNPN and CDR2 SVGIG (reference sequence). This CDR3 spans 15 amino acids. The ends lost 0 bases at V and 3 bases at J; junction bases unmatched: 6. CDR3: CAWSVPREGLYEQYF. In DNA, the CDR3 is TGTGCCTGGAGTGTACCGCGGGAGGGCCTCTACGAGCAGTACTTC. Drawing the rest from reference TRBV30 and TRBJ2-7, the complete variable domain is SQTIHQWPATLVQPVGSPLSLECTVEGTSNPNLYWYRQAAGRGLQLLFYSVGIGQISSEVPQNLSASRPQDRQFILSSKKLLLSDSGFYLCAWSVPREGLYEQYFGPGTRLTVT.